The 31 T cell receptor beta chains reported below all come from one sample, sequenced in a study of PD-L1 blockade in urothelial cancer. Data came from immunoSEQ multiplex PCR; TCRdb stores just in-frame clones and leaves some out. The sample lists 50,000 or so clones; roughly 80% were seen once. Material: PBMCs, obtained around atezolizumab (anti-PD-L1) treatment. The receptors stem from a man between 65 and 85 years old with urothelial cancer.

The chain carries TRBV19 and TRBJ1-2, with a possible D match to TRBD1 (6 bases). V gave up 6 bases and J gave up 1 base, with 15 bases separating them. The CDR3 loop spans 15 amino acids. Germline V gene sequence: CDR1 LNHDA, CDR2 SQIVND (reference sequence). CDR3: CASSRGAANNYGYTF. The CDR3 nucleotides are TGTGCCAGTAGCCGGGGGGCCGCAAATAACTATGGCTACACCTTC.

This chain links TRBV28 with TRBJ1-4; 8 bases line up with TRBD1. Losses at the gene ends were 6 bases for V and 5 bases for J; bases not matched to a gene: 5. This CDR3 region has 14 residues. CDR1 is MDHEN and CDR2 is SYDVKM in the germline V gene. Written as DNA, the CDR3 is TGTGCCAGCAGCCCAGGGGGCAGAAATGAAAAACTGTTTTTT. This gives the protein CASSPGGRNEKLFF. The whole variable domain, remainder taken from reference TRBV28 and TRBJ1-4, is DVKVTQSSRYLVKRTGEKVFLECVQDMDHENMFWYRQDPGLGLRLIYFSYDVKMKEKGDIPEGYSVSREKKERFSLILESASTNQTSMYLCASSPGGRNEKLFFGSGTQLSVL.

The chain links TRBV30 to TRBJ2-1; perhaps TRBD2 as D (6 bases). Germline loops: CDR1 GTSNPN, CDR2 SVGIG (reference sequence). V lost 4 bases and J 0 bases, leaving 13 bases between the germline ends. This CDR3 is 15 amino acids long. The CDR3 is CAWNSGPHSYNEQFF. Here the CDR3 DNA reads TGTGCCTGGAATAGCGGCCCCCACTCCTACAATGAGCAGTTCTTC.

The chain combines TRBV28 with TRBJ2-7; TRBD1 matches at 7 bases. In germline, CDR1 is MDHEN, CDR2 SYDVKM. CDR3 length: 16 residues. V gave up 7 bases and J gave up 5 bases; unmatched junction bases: 17. In DNA, the CDR3 is TGTGCCAGCATTTCGTCTGTGGGAAGACAGGGTAACGAGCAGTACTTC. Translation gives CASISSVGRQGNEQYF.

The V and J genes are TRBV15 and TRBJ2-1, with 10 bases fitting TRBD2. The V and J ends lost 0 bases and 8 bases, in that order; junction bases with no gene match: 10. CDR3 length: 17 amino acids. CDR1 LNHNV and CDR2 YYDKDF come from the germline V gene (reference sequence). Written as DNA, the CDR3 is TGTGCCACCAGCAGAGATCCTAGCGGGAGAAAAGGGGATGAGCAGTTCTTC. Translation gives CATSRDPSGRKGDEQFF.

This chain connects TRBV4-2 to TRBJ2-2; 8 bases map to TRBD2. The V gene's germline CDR1 is LGHNA and CDR2 YNFKEQ. The CDR3 runs to 17 residues. Trimming cost V 2 bases and J 0 bases; bases outside gene matches: 5. The CDR3 sequence: CASSQNRGGANTGELFF. The CDR3 nucleotides are TGTGCCAGCAGCCAAAATCGGGGGGGGGCGAACACCGGGGAGCTGTTTTTT.

This chain connects TRBV6-1 to TRBJ2-3; 9 bases fit TRBD1. The CDR3 totals 14 residues. Trimming at V came to 2 bases and at J to 8 bases, leaving 5 bases not matched to a gene. Germline V gene lookup returns CDR1 MNHNS and CDR2 SASEGT. The CDR3 region has the DNA TGTGCCAGCAGTGAACAGGACAGGGGTGGTACGCAGTATTTT. The encoded protein is CASSEQDRGGTQYF.

This clone appeared a single time. The rearrangement uses TRBV4-1 and TRBJ1-4, with D tentatively TRBD1 (5 bases). This CDR3 has 18 residues. The germline V and J ends were trimmed by 1 base and 7 bases, with 22 bases remaining between them. Germline-derived CDR1 and CDR2 are MGHRA and YSYEKL. CDR3 coding DNA: TGCGCCAGCAGCCAAGGGAACAGGTTGGAAGGTCATGGTGAAAAACTGTTTTTT. Its translation is CASSQGNRLEGHGEKLFF.

The chain employs TRBV9 and TRBJ2-7; D uncertain. The CDR3 is made up of 15 amino acids. V lost 0 bases and J lost 2, with 12 bases in between. The germline V gene encodes CDR1 SGDLS and CDR2 YYNGEE. CDR3 DNA: TGTGCCAGCAGCGTAGGGGCGACAAGTACCTACGAGCAGTACTTC. This gives the protein CASSVGATSTYEQYF.

The chain combines TRBV5-1 with TRBJ2-1, with 9 bases aligning to TRBD1. Trimming cost V 4 bases and J 7 bases; bases outside gene matches: 12. Germline V CDR1 and CDR2: SGHRS, YFSETQ. The CDR3 sequence is 16 residues long. The CDR3 reads CASSPSTGTGFNEQFF. CDR3 nucleotide sequence: TGCGCCAGCAGCCCGTCCACCGGGACAGGGTTTAATGAGCAGTTCTTC.

The chain is built from TRBV7-2 and TRBJ2-6; possible D gene TRBD2, 6 bases. The CDR3 has 17 amino acids. Looked up from germline, CDR1 is SGHTA and CDR2 is FQGNSA. The V and J ends lost 5 bases and 2 bases respectively, with 16 bases between them. This chain's CDR3 is CASSPRPRGTGANVLTF. CDR3 nucleotide sequence: TGTGCCAGCAGCCCAAGACCCCGGGGGACTGGGGCCAACGTCCTGACTTTC.

This chain connects TRBV27 to TRBJ2-7; 11 bases align to TRBD2. Losses at the gene ends were 5 bases for V and 5 bases for J; bases not matched to a gene: 11. The CDR3 extends over 16 amino acids. Per the germline V gene, CDR1 is MNHEY and CDR2 is SMNVEV (reference sequence). The DNA for the CDR3 is TGTGCCAGCAGTCCTCTAAGTAGCGGGAGGGCCCACGAGCAGTACTTC. Translated: CASSPLSSGRAHEQYF.

This rearrangement joins TRBV18 to TRBJ1-1; D is perhaps TRBD1 (5 bases). Trimming pared 3 bases from V and 2 bases from J, leaving 16 bases between. This CDR3 is 16 amino acids long. Germline values: CDR1 KGHSH, CDR2 LQKENI. The chain's CDR3 is CASSPAFAGENTEAFF. The CDR3 DNA reads as TGTGCCAGCTCACCGGCGTTTGCGGGGGAAAACACTGAAGCTTTCTTT.

The CDR3 bases are TGTGCCAGCTCACCCGGTTACGGGAGTGGGGCCTACGAGCAGTACTTC. It codes for CASSPGYGSGAYEQYF. The chain carries TRBV18 and TRBJ2-7; D possibly corresponds to TRBD2 (6 bases). This CDR3 region has 16 residues. CDR1 and CDR2 (germline): KGHSH, LQKENI. Between the trimmed V and J ends, which lost 3 bases and 2 bases, there was a span of 17 bases.

V gene TRBV28 combines with J gene TRBJ1-5; 7 bases align to TRBD1. The CDR3 loop spans 16 amino acids. CDR1 and CDR2 (germline): MDHEN, SYDVKM. The ends lost 3 bases at V and 0 bases at J; junction bases unmatched: 5. The CDR3 coding sequence is TGTGCCAGCAGTTTGGGACAGATTTATAGCAATCAGCCCCAGCATTTT. Encoded protein: CASSLGQIYSNQPQHF.

J is TRBJ2-3 and V is TRBV19; TRBD1 aligns across 7 bases. The ends lost 9 bases at V and 3 bases at J; junction bases unmatched: 6. Per germline, CDR1 LNHDA and CDR2 SQIVND (reference sequence). This CDR3 is 13 amino acids long. The CDR3 DNA sequence: TGTGCCAGCCGACAGGGATCGACAGATACGCAGTATTTT. It specifies CASRQGSTDTQYF. The whole variable domain, remainder taken from reference TRBV19 and TRBJ2-3, is DGGITQSPKYLFRKEGQNVTLSCEQNLNHDAMYWYRQDPGQGLRLIYYSQIVNDFQKGDIAEGYSVSREKKESFPLTVTSAQKNPTAFYLCASRQGSTDTQYFGPGTRLTVL.

The genes are TRBV12-5 and TRBJ1-5; D ambiguous. In germline, CDR1 is LGHNT, CDR2 FRNRAP. The CDR3 is 13 amino acids. V gave up 7 bases and J gave up 7 bases, with 14 bases separating them. The CDR3 loop is CASALEARQPQHF. The CDR3 DNA reads TGTGCTAGTGCCTTGGAGGCGAGGCAGCCCCAGCATTTT.

This clone came up a few times. The rearrangement joins TRBV9 to TRBJ1-6; D unresolved. This CDR3 has 14 amino acids. Trimming took off 0 bases at V and 7 bases at J, with 8 bases between the two ends. CDR1 SGDLS and CDR2 YYNGEE come from the germline V gene. The CDR3 DNA reads TGTGCCAGCAGCGTAGTCGACGGGAATTCACCCCTCCACTTT. Amino acids: CASSVVDGNSPLHF.

This clone was observed a few times. V is TRBV2 and J is TRBJ2-7; the D gene is possibly TRBD2 (5 bases). Germline CDR1 SNHLY, CDR2 FYNNEI. V was clipped by 3 bases and J by 4 bases, with 7 bases between them. This CDR3 spans 12 amino acids. The CDR3 nucleotides read TGTGCCAGCAGTGACGACTATTACGAGCAGTACTTC. This encodes CASSDDYYEQYF.

The CDR3 loop is CASSPLGGSRYTQYF. The CDR3 coding sequence is TGTGCCAGCAGCCCGCTAGGCGGGAGCAGGTATACGCAGTATTTT. The chain is built from TRBV7-8 and TRBJ2-3; 7 bases are shared with TRBD2. CDR3 length: 15 amino acids. Germline V gene data show CDR1 as SGHVS and CDR2 as FQNEAQ. V lost 5 bases to trimming and J lost 7 bases; unmatched junction nucleotides: 12.

The chain recombines TRBV5-6 with TRBJ2-2, with 9 nucleotides matching TRBD1. Germline V gene data show CDR1 as SGHDT and CDR2 as YYEEEE. Unmatched junction bases numbered 10, after V lost 4 bases and J lost 3 bases. The CDR3 is made up of 17 amino acids. As DNA, the CDR3 is TGTGCCAGCAGCCGTTTTTGGACAGGGGTCGACACCGGGGAGCTGTTTTTT. Its protein product is CASSRFWTGVDTGELFF.

This clone has only a few counts. The chain combines TRBV12-5 with TRBJ2-1; TRBD2 aligns across 10 bases. Germline CDR1 LGHNT, CDR2 FRNRAP. V trimming: 0 bases; J trimming: 4 bases; junction bases outside the gene matches: 6. CDR3 length: 17 residues. Here the CDR3 DNA reads TGTGCTAGTGGTTTGGTAAGGACTAGCGGCGGATACAATGAGCAGTTCTTC. It is translated as CASGLVRTSGGYNEQFF.

The CDR3 here is CASSRGDYEQYF. In DNA, the CDR3 is TGTGCCAGCAGCCGGGGGGATTACGAGCAGTACTTC. The chain links TRBV6-5 to TRBJ2-7; TRBD2 agrees at 7 bases. Germline CDR1 is MNHEY and CDR2 is SVGAGI. Unmatched junction bases numbered 3, after V lost 6 bases and J lost 4 bases. The CDR3 length is 12 residues.

The chain joins TRBV7-9 to TRBJ2-2, with D possibly being TRBD2 (6 bases). CDR1 and CDR2 (germline): SEHNR, FQNEAQ (reference sequence). The CDR3 spans 12 residues. Trimming stripped 2 bases from V and 13 bases from J, with 11 bases between. CDR3 region: CASSLLGGWLFF. CDR3 nucleotide sequence: TGTGCCAGCAGCTTATTGGGAGGTTGGCTGTTTTTT.

The rearrangement uses TRBV7-2 and TRBJ2-7; 10 bases are shared with TRBD2. This CDR3 comprises 14 residues. In germline, CDR1 is SGHTA, CDR2 FQGNSA. V was clipped by 0 bases and J by 6 bases; unmatched bases: 2. CDR3 loop: CASSLAIAGGEQYF. The CDR3 coding sequence is TGTGCCAGCAGCTTAGCGATAGCGGGAGGCGAGCAGTACTTC.

The chain is built from TRBV19 and TRBJ1-6, with a possible D match to TRBD1 (6 bases). The CDR3 sequence is 15 residues long. Germline V lookup: CDR1 LNHDA, CDR2 SQIVND (reference sequence). Deletions cut 2 bases from V and 9 bases from J, with 14 bases between. DNA of the CDR3: TGTGCCAGTAGTATAATACAGGGAAAAGGTTCACCCCTCCACTTT. Protein sequence: CASSIIQGKGSPLHF.

The chain uses TRBV7-2 and TRBJ2-3; 8 bases fit TRBD1. CDR1 is SGHTA, CDR2 FQGNSA, per germline. J gave up 11 bases and V 6 bases, and 7 bases lay outside the gene matches. The CDR3 has 12 amino acids. The CDR3 sequence is CASRPPGQEQYF. CDR3 DNA sequence: TGTGCCAGCAGACCCCCGGGACAGGAGCAGTATTTT. Full variable domain (remainder filled in from reference TRBV7-2 and TRBJ2-3): GAGVSQSPSNKVTEKGKDVELRCDPISGHTALYWYRQSLGQGLEFLIYFQGNSAPDKSGLPSDRFSAERTGGSVSTLTIQRTQQEDSAVYLCASRPPGQEQYFGPGTRLTVL.

This chain joins TRBV18 and TRBJ2-7, with TRBD1 matching 8 bases. Germline V gene lookup returns CDR1 KGHSH and CDR2 LQKENI. V lost 6 bases, J lost 0 bases, and 7 bases stayed unmatched. The length of the CDR3 is 15 residues. CDR3 amino acids: CASSLTGGNSYEQYF. CDR3 DNA sequence: TGTGCCAGCTCGCTAACAGGGGGAAACTCCTACGAGCAGTACTTC.

The table lists this clone with a few counts. V gene TRBV6-6 combines with J gene TRBJ1-4; the match to TRBD1 covers 10 bases. Looked up from germline, CDR1 is MNHNY and CDR2 is SVGAGI (reference sequence). The CDR3 spans 14 residues. V lost 5 bases, J lost 8 bases, and 5 bases stayed unmatched. Here the CDR3 DNA reads TGTGCCAGCAGTCCCGGGACAGGGGCCGAAAAACTGTTTTTT. Translation: CASSPGTGAEKLFF.

CDR3 protein: CSATRARVSGNTIYF. The DNA for the CDR3 is TGCAGCGCCACTCGTGCCCGAGTCTCTGGAAACACCATATATTTT. J is TRBJ1-3 and V is TRBV29-1; D remains ambiguous. CDR1 SQVTM and CDR2 ANQGSEA come from the germline V gene. The CDR3 is 15 residues long. The ends were cut back, 7 bases at V and 0 bases at J, with 16 bases in the middle.

The CDR3 DNA reads as TGCAGCGTTGAGGGATCCCGACAGGGGAAGGCTGAAGCTTTCTTT. Its protein is CSVEGSRQGKAEAFF. V is TRBV29-1 and J is TRBJ1-1, with 8 bases lining up with TRBD1. The CDR3 spans 15 residues. Germline V gene data show CDR1 as SQVTM and CDR2 as ANQGSEA. Germline trimming cut 3 bases from V and 6 bases from J; bases unmatched to any gene: 12.